Listed here are 2 T cell receptor beta chains from one sample, sequenced in a study of blood T cell repertoires in COVID-19. TCRdb's copy holds only in-frame clones and misses some; the assay was immunoSEQ multiplex PCR. The sample holds about 150,000 clones, 80% to 90% seen once. The sample was PBMCs or T cells enriched from blood (not recorded which). The source of these receptors is a man aged 50 to 60 who had recovered from COVID-19.

The genes are TRBV10-3 and TRBJ2-7; 7 bases line up with TRBD2. CDR1 and CDR2 (germline): ENHRY, SYGVKD. The CDR3 is made up of 14 amino acids. The V and J ends lost 6 bases and 0 bases, in that order; junction bases with no gene match: 5. CDR3 DNA: TGTGCCATCAGGGACGGCGGGAGCTCCTACGAGCAGTACTTC. Amino acid sequence: CAIRDGGSSYEQYF.

The chain combines TRBV5-1 with TRBJ2-5; TRBD1 agrees at 7 bases. The CDR3 length is 19 residues. Trimming took 0 bases from V and 3 from J; bases not matched to a gene: 17. In germline, CDR1 is SGHRS, CDR2 YFSETQ. CDR3 DNA sequence: TGCGCCAGCAGCTTGGGGGACAGCTATCGTAGAACACTAGAAGAGACCCAGTACTTC. This sequence encodes CASSLGDSYRRTLEETQYF.